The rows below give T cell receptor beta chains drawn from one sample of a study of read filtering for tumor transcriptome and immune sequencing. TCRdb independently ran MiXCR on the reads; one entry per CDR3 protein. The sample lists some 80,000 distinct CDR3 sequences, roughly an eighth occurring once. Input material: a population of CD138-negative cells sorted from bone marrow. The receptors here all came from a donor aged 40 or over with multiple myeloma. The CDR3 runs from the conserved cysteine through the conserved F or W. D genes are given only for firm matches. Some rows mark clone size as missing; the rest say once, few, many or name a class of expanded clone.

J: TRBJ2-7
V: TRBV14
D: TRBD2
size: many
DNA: TGTGCCAGCAGCCACGTCGGGACTAGCCATACAGAGCAGTACTTC
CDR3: CASSHVGTSHTEQYF

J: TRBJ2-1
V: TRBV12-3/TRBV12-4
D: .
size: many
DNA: TGTGCCAGCAGTTTCCGGAGCCGACCGTTCTTC
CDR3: CASSFRSRPFF

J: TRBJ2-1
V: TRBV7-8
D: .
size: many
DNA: TGTGCCAGCAGCTTATTGCGTGGGTTGAACAATGAGCAGTTCTTC
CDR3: CASSLLRGLNNEQFF

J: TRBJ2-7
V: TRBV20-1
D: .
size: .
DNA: TGCAGTGCTTCGACTGAGCAGGGAGTTTACGAGCGGTACTTT
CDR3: CSASTEQGVYERYF

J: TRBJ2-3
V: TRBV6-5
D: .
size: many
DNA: TGTGCCAGCAGTTACTTGGGGGCAGATACGCAGTATTTT
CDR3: CASSYLGADTQYF

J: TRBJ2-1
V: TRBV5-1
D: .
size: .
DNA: TGCGCCAGCAGCTTGGGAACTAGCAATGAGCAGTTCTTC
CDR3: CASSLGTSNEQFF

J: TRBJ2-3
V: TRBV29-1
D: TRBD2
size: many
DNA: TGCAGCGTTGATGGTCTAGCGGGAGAACGGACAGATACGCAGTATTTT
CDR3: CSVDGLAGERTDTQYF

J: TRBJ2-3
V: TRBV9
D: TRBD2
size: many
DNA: TGTGCCAGCAGCTCCCTAGCGGGAGGACCCGCAGATACGCAGTATTTT
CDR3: CASSSLAGGPADTQYF

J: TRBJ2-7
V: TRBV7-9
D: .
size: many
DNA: TGTGCCAGCAGCCCCCGGGCGGCGACCGAGCAGTACTTC
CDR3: CASSPRAATEQYF

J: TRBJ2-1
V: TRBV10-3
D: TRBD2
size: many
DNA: TGTGCCATCCGGGAGGCGGGAAGCGATGAGCAGTTCTTC
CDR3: CAIREAGSDEQFF

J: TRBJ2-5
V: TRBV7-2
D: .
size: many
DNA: TGTGCCAGCAGCACAACCGGACAGTTCCAAGAGACCCAGTACTTC
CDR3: CASSTTGQFQETQYF

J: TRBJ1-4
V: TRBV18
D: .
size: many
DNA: TGTGCCAGCTCGGCAGGATCTAATGAAAAACTGTTTTTT
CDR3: CASSAGSNEKLFF

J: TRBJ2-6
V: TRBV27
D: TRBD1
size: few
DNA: TGTGCCAGCAGACTCTCCCCCAGGACAGGGAGCACTGGGGCCAACGTCCTGACTTTC
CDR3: CASRLSPRTGSTGANVLTF

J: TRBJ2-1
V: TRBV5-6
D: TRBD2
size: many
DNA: TGTGCCAGCAGCTTTAAACCGGGACTAGCGGGAGTGGGCCCCTACAATGAGCAGTTCTTC
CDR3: CASSFKPGLAGVGPYNEQFF

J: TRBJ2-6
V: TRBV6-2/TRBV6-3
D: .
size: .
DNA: TGTGCCACCGCTCGCGGGGCGCTCTCTGGGGCCAACGTCCTGACTTTC
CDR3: CATARGALSGANVLTF

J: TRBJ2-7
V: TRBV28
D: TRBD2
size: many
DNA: TGTGCCAGCAGGTCCGATAGCGGACTAGCATGGGAGCAGTACTTC
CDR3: CASRSDSGLAWEQYF

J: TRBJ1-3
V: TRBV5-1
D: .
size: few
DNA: TGCGCCAGCAGCCAGGATGTCTTCCGGTCCGGAAACACCATATATTTT
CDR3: CASSQDVFRSGNTIYF

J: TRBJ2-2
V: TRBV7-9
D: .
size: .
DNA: TGTGCCAGCAGCCCGCGGACGGTTGGTACCGGGGAGCTGTTTTTT
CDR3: CASSPRTVGTGELFF